This T cell receptor beta chain was captured in a study of T cells after yellow fever vaccination. The CDR3 runs to 15 residues. Trimming took 4 bases from V and 0 from J, leaving 7 bases between them. The germline V gene encodes CDR1 KGHSH and CDR2 LQKENI. This clonotype occurred a few times. TCRdb fed the 5' RACE reads into MiXCR, producing one record per CDR3 protein. The table lists fewer than 500,000 distinct CDR3 sequences, approximately 18% of them singletons, with roughly a sixth in the top ten. The source of this sequence is a man between 18 and 35 years old who received the YFV17D yellow fever vaccine. The chain has TRBV18 and TRBJ2-6; D remains unclear. The sample was PBMCs, taken before the yellow fever booster vaccination. CDR3 DNA: TGTGCCAGCTCACTGGTGGCCTCTGGGGCCAACGTCCTGACTTTC. Residues: CASSLVASGANVLTF.